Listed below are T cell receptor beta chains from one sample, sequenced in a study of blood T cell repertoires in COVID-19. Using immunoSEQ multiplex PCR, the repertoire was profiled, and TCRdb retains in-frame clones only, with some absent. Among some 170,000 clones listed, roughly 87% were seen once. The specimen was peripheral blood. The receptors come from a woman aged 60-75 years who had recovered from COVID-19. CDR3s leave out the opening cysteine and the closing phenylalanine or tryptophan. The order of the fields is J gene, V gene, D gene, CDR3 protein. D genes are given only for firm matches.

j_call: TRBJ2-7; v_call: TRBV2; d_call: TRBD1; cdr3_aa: ASSAIAATGGG
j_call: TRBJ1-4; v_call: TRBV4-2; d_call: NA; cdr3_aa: ASSLRQSGEKLF
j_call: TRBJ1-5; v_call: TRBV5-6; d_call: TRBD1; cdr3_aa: ASSPGQVDQPQH
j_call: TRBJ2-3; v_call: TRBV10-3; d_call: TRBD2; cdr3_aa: AISGTSGGGKTDTQY
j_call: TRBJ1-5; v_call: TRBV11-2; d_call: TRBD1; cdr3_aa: ASSLGRQGGSNQPQH
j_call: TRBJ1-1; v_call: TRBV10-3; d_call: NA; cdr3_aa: AISELAQGTEAF
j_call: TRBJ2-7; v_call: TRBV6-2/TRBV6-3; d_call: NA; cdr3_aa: ASSKTGSYEQY
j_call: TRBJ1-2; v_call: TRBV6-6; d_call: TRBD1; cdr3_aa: ASSDRDRPYGYT
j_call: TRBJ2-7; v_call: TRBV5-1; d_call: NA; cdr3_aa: ASSLQGENYEQY
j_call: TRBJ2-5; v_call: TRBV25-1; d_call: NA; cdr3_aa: ASSAYGGGETQY
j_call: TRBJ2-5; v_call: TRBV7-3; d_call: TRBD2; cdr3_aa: ASSLAGSGETQY
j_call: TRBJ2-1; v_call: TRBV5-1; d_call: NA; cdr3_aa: ASRADSYNEQF
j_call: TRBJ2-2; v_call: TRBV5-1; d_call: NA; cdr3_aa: ASSLLHPNTGELF
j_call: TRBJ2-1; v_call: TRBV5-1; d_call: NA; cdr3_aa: ASSLEPPYNEQF
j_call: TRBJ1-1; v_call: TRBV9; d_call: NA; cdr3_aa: ASSVTGSDTEAF
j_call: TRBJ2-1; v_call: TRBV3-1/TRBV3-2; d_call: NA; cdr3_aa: ASSQGLHPNEQF
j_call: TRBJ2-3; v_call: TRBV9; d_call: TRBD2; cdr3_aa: ASSVEVAGGITDTQY
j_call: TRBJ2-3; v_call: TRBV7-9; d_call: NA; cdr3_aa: ASSPGLFTDTQY
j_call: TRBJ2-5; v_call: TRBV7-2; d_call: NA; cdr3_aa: ASSAPVAPGQETQY
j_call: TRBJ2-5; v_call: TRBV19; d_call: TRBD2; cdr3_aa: ASSINGRGVETQY
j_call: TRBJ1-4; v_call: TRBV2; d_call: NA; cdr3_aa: ASIGQGNEKLF
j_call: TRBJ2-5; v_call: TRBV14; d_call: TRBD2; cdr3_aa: ASSRGLAGASETQY
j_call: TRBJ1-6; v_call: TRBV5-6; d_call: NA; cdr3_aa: ASSSTLTGSYSPLH
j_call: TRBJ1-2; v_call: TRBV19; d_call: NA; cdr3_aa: ASAQRGRPGVYGYT
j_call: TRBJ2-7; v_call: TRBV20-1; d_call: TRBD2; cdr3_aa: SASIPGGSYEQY
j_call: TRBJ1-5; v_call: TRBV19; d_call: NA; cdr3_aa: ASSGDRRGVNQPQH
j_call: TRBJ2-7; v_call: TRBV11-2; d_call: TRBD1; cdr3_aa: ASSRGQVYYEQY
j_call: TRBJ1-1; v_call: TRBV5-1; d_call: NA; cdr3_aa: ASSQGSGGMANTEAF
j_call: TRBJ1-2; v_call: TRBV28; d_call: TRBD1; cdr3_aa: ASSRGTGADYT
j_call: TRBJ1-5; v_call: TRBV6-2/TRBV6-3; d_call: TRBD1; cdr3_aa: ASSYDRDSNQPQH
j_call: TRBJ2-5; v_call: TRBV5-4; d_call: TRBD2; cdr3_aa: ASSSRTSAKETQY